This TCR beta chain came from a study of blood T cell repertoires in COVID-19. Study at large: From the United States, Italy and Spain came samples of acute and convalescent COVID-19. PBMCs, B-cell-depleted T cells, or T cells were the source of the cDNA or gDNA that made up the material.

V shed 3 bases, J shed 0 bases, and the junction held 6 bases outside the gene matches. The CDR3 runs to 16 residues. Germline CDR1 MNHNS, CDR2 SASEGT. Methods used by the authors: Estimated nucleated cell counts came from reference gene primer amplification. Profiling relied on immunoSEQ multiplex PCR, and the TCRdb table lists in-frame clones only, not all of them. V and J calls and clone size are copied from that table; D and trimming were computed from the DNA. The repertoire holds 37,000 or so clones, roughly 84% seen once, with 12% in the top ten. V gene TRBV6-1 combines with J gene TRBJ2-7; 9 bases fit TRBD1. This clonotype was sampled from a man in his sixties with active COVID-19. Sequencing was performed on peripheral blood. The CDR3 DNA is TGTGCCAGCAGTGACCTACGGGGACAGGGCTCCTACGAGCAGTACTTC. Translated: CASSDLRGQGSYEQYF.